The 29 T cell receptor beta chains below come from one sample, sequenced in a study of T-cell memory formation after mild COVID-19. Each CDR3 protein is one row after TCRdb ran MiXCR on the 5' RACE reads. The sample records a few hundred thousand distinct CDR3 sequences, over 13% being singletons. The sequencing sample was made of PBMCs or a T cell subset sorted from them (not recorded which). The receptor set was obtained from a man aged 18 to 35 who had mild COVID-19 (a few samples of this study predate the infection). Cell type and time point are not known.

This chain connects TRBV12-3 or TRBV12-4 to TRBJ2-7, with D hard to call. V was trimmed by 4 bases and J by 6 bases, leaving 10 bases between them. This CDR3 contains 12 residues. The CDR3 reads CASSYGIREQYF. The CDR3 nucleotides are TGTGCCAGCAGTTATGGGATTCGCGAGCAGTACTTC.

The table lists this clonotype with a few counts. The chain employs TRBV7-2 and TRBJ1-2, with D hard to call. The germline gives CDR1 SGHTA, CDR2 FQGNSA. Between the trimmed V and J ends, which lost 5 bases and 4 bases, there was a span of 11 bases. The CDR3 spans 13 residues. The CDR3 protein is CASSAGVGYGYTF. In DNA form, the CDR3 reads TGTGCCAGCAGCGCCGGGGTGGGCTATGGCTACACCTTC.

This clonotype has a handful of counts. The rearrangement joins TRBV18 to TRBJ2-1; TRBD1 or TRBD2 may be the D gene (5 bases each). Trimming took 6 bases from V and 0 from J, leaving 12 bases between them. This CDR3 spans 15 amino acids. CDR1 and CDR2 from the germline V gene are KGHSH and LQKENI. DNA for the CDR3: TGTGCCAGCTCGCCAGGGACGAACTCCTACAATGAGCAGTTCTTC. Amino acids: CASSPGTNSYNEQFF.

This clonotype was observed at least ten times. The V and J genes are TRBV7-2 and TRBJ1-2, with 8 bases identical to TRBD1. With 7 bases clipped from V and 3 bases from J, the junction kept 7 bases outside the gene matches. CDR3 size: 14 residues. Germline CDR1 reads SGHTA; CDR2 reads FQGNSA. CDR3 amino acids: CASKGDRRDYGYTF. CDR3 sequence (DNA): TGTGCCAGCAAAGGGGACAGGAGGGACTATGGCTACACCTTC.

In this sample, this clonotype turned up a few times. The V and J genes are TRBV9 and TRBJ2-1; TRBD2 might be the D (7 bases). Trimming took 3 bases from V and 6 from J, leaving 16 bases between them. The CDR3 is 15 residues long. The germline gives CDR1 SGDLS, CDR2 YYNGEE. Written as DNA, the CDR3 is TGTGCCAGCAGCGCCGGGGGGCTAATGGGCAATGAGCAGTTCTTC. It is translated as CASSAGGLMGNEQFF. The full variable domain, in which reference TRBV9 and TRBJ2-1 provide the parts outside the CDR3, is DSGVTQTPKHLITATGQRVTLRCSPRSGDLSVYWYQQSLDQGLQFLIQYYNGEERAKGNILERFSAQQFPDLHSELNLSSLELGDSALYFCASSAGGLMGNEQFFGPGTRLTVL.

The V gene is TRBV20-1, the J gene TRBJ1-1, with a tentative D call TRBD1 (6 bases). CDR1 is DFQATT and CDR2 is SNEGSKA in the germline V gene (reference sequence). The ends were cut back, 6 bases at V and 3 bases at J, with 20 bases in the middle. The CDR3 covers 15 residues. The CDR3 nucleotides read TGCAGTGCGTCCGGGTTCGGGGGCGCGGACACTGAAGCTTTCTTT. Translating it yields CSASGFGGADTEAFF.

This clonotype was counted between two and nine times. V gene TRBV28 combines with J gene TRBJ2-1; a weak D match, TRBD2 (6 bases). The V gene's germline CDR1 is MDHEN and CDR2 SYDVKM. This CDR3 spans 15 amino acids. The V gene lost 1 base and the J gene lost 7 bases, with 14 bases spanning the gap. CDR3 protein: CASSLLGTAGNEQFF. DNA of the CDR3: TGTGCCAGCAGTTTATTAGGGACTGCAGGGAATGAGCAGTTCTTC.

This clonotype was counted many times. The CDR3 loop reads CASSDTRGAGYTF. DNA for the CDR3: TGCGCCAGCAGTGACACAAGGGGGGCTGGCTACACCTTC. The gene calls are TRBV10-2 and TRBJ1-2, with D maybe TRBD1 (6 bases). V was shortened by 3 bases and J by 7 bases, with 12 bases between the two germline ends. The germline CDR1 and CDR2 sequences are WSHSY and SAAADI. The CDR3 extends over 13 amino acids.

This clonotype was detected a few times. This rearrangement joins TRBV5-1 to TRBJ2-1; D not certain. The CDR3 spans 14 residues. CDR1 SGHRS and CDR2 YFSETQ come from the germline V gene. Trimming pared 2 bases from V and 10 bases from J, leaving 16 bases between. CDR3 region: CASSFTPGTGEQFF. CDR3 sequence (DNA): TGCGCCAGCAGCTTTACCCCCGGTACCGGGGAGCAGTTCTTC.

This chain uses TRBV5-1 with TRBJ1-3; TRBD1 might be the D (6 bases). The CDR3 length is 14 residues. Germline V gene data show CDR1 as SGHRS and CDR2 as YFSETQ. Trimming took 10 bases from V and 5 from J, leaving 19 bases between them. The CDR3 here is CAFHPGQWRNTIYF. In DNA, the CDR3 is TGCGCCTTCCACCCGGGACAATGGAGAAACACCATATATTTT.

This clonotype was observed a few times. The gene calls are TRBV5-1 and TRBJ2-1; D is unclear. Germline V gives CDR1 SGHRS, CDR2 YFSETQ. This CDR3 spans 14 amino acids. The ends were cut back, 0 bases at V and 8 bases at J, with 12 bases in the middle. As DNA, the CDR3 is TGCGCCAGCAGCTTGGGACTCCACACCGATGAGCAGTTCTTC. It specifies CASSLGLHTDEQFF.

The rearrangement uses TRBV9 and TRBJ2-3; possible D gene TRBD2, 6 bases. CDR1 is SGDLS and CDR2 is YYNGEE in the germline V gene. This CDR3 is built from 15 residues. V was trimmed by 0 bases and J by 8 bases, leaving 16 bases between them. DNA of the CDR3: TGTGCCAGCAGCGTAGGGGGTGGGGGGACCGGTACGCAGTATTTT. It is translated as CASSVGGGGTGTQYF.

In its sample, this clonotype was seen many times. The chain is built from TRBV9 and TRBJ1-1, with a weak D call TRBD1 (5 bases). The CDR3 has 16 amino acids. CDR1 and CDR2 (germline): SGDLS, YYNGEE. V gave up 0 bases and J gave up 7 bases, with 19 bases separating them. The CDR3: CASSVGVLGLQGEAFF. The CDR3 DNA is TGTGCCAGCAGCGTAGGGGTTTTGGGACTCCAAGGTGAAGCTTTCTTT.

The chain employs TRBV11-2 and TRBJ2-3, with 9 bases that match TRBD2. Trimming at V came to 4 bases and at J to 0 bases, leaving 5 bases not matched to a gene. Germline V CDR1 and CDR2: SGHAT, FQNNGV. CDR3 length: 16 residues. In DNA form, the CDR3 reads TGTGCCAGCAGCTCAAGACTAGCGGCTAGCACAGATACGCAGTATTTT. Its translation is CASSSRLAASTDTQYF.

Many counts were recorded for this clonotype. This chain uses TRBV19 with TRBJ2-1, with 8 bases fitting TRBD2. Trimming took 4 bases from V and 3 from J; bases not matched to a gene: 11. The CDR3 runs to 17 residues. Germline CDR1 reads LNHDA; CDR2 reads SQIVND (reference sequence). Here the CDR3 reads CASSSPSGGAYYNEQFF. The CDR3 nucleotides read TGTGCCAGTAGTAGCCCCAGCGGGGGTGCATACTACAATGAGCAGTTCTTC.

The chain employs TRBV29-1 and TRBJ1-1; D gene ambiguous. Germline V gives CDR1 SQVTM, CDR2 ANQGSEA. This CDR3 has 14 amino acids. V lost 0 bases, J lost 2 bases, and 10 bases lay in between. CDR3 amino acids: CSVEDSTDNTEAFF. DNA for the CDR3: TGCAGCGTTGAAGATAGCACAGACAACACTGAAGCTTTCTTT.

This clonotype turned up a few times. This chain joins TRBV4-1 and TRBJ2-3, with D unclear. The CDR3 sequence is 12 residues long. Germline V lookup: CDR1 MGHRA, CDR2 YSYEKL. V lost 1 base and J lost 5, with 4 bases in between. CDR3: CASSQVVDTQYF. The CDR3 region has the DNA TGCGCCAGCAGCCAAGTTGTAGATACGCAGTATTTT.

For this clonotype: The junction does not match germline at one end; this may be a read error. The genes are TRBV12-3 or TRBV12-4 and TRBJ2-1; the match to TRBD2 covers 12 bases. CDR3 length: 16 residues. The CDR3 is CASSSSGGAENNEQLF. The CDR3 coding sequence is TGTGCCAGCAGTTCTAGCGGGGGGGCCGAGAACAATGAGCAGTTATTC.

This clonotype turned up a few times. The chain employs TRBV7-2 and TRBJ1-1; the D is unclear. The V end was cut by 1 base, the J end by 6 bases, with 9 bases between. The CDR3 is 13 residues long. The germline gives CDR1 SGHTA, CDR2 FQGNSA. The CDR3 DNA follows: TGTGCCAGCAGCTTAGATTCCGGGGCTGAAGCTTTCTTT. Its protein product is CASSLDSGAEAFF. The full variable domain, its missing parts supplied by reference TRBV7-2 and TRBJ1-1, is GAGVSQSPSNKVTEKGKDVELRCDPISGHTALYWYRQSLGQGLEFLIYFQGNSAPDKSGLPSDRFSAERTGGSVSTLTIQRTQQEDSAVYLCASSLDSGAEAFFGQGTRLTVV.

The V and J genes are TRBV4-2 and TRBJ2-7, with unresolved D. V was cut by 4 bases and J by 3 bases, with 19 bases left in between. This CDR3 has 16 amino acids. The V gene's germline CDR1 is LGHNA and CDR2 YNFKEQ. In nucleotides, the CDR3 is TGTGCCAGCAGCCTCGCACCGGCAGAGGAGCACTACGAGCAGTACTTC. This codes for CASSLAPAEEHYEQYF.

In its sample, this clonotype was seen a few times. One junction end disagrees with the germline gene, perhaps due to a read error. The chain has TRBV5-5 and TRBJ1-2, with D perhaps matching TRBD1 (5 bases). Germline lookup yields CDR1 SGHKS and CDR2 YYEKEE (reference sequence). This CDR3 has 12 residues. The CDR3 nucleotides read TGTGCCAGCAGCTGGGCGGGGACGCAAGGCGCCTTC. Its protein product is CASSWAGTQGAF.

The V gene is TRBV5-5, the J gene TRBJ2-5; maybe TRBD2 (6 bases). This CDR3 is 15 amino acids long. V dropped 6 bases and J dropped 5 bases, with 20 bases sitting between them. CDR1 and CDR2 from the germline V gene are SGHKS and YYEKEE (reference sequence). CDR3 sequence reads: CASTGVAGLGETQYF. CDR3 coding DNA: TGTGCCAGCACGGGGGTAGCCGGGTTAGGCGAGACCCAGTACTTC.

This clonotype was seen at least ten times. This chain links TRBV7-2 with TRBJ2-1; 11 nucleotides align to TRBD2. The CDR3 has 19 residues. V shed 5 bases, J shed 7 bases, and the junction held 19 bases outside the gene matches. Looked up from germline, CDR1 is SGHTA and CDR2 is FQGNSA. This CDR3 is CASSRLAGGRVLVGNEQFF. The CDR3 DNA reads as TGTGCCAGCAGCCGGCTAGCGGGGGGTAGGGTTTTGGTTGGGAATGAGCAGTTCTTC.

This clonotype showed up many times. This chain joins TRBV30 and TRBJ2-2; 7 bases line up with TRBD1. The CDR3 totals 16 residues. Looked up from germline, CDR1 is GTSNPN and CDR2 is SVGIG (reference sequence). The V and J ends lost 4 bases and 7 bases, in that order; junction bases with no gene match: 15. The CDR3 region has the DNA TGTGCCTGGACAGCCAAGGGGGCTAAGGAAGGCGGGGAGCTGTTTTTT. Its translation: CAWTAKGAKEGGELFF.

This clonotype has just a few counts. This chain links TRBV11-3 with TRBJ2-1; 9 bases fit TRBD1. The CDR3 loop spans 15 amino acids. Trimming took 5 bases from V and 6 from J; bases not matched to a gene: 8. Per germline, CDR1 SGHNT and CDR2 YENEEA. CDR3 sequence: CASSNQDRGANEQFF. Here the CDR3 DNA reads TGTGCCAGCAGCAACCAGGACAGGGGAGCCAATGAGCAGTTCTTC.

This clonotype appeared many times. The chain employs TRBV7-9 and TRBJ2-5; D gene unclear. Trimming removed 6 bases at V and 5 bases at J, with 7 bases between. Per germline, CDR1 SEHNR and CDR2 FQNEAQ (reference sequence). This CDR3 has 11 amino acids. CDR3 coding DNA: TGTGCCAGCAGTTCCAGGGAGACCCAGTACTTC. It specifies CASSSRETQYF.

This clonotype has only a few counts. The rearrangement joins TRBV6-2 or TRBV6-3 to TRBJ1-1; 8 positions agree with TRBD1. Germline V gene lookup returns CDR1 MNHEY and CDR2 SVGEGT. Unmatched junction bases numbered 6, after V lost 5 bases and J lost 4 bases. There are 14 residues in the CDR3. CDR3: CASSGQGSGTEAFF. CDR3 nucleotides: TGTGCCAGCAGTGGACAGGGTTCCGGCACTGAAGCTTTCTTT.

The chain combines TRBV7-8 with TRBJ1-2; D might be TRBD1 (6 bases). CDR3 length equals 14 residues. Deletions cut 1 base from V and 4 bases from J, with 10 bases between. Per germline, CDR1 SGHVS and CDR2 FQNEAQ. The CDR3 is CASSLVGGLYGYTF. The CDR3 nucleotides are TGTGCCAGCAGCTTAGTGGGGGGCCTCTATGGCTACACCTTC. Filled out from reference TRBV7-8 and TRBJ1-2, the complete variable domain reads GAGVSQSPRYKVAKRGQDVALRCDPISGHVSLFWYQQALGQGPEFLTYFQNEAQLDKSGLPSDRFFAERPEGSVSTLKIQRTQQEDSAVYLCASSLVGGLYGYTFGSGTRLTVV.

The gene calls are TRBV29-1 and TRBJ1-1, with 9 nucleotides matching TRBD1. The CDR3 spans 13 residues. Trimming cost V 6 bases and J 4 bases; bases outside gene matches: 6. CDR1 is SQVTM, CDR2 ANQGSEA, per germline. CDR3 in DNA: TGCAGCGTGGAGACAGGGGGAGGCACTGAAGCTTTCTTT. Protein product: CSVETGGGTEAFF.